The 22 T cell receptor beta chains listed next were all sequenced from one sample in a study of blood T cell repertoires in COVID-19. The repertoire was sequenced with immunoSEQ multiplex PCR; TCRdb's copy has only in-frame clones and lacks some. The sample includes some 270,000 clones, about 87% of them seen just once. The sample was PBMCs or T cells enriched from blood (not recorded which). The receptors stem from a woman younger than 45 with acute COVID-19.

In DNA, the CDR3 is TGTGCCAGCAGCCGGGACAGTGGGGTTTACTCCTATAATTCACCCCTCCACTTT. Encoded protein: CASSRDSGVYSYNSPLHF. J is TRBJ1-6 and V is TRBV4-2; 7 bases map to TRBD1. The germline V gene has CDR1 LGHNA and CDR2 YNFKEQ. The trim removed 4 bases at V and 0 bases at J, leaving 9 bases unmatched. There are 18 residues in the CDR3.

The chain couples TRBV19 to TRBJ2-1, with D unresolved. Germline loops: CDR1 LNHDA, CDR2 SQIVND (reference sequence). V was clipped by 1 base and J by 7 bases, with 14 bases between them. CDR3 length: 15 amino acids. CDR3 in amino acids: CASSIVTGAWNEQFF. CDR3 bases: TGTGCCAGTAGTATAGTGACCGGAGCATGGAATGAGCAGTTCTTC.

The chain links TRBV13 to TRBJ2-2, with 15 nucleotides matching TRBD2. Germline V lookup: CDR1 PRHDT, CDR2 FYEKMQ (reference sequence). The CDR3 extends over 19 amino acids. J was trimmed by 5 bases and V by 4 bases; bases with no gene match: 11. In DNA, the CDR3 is TGTGCCAGCAGCTCCGGACTAGCGGGAGGGCCGAGGGGGACCGGGGAGCTGTTTTTT. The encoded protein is CASSSGLAGGPRGTGELFF.

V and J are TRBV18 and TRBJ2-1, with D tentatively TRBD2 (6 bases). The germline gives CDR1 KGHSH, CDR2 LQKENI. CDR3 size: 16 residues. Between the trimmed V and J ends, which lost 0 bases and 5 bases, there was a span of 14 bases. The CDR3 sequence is CASSPPSGSEHNEQFF. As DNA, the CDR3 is TGTGCCAGCTCACCACCGAGCGGGTCTGAACACAATGAGCAGTTCTTC.

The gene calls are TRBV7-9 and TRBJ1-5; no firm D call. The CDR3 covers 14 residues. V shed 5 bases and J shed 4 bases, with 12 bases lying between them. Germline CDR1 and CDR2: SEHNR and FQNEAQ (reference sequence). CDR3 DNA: TGTGCCAGCAGCCCGGAGGGCCGTAATCAGCCCCAGCATTTT. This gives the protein CASSPEGRNQPQHF. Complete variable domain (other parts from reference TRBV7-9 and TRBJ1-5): DTGVSQNPRHKITKRGQNVTFRCDPISEHNRLYWYRQTLGQGPEFLTYFQNEAQLEKSRLLSDRFSAERPKGSFSTLEIQRTEQGDSAMYLCASSPEGRNQPQHFGDGTRLSIL.

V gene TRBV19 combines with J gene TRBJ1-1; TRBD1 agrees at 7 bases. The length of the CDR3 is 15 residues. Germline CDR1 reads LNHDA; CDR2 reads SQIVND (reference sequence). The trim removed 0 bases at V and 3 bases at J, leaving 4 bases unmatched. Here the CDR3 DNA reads TGTGCCAGTAGTATAGATTGGCAGGGGGACACTGAAGCTTTCTTT. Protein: CASSIDWQGDTEAFF.

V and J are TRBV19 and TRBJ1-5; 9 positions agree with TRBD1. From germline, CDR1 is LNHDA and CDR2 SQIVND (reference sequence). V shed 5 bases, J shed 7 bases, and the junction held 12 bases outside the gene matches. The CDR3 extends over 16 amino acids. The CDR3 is CASSWAIDRGDQPQHF. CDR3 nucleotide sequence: TGTGCCAGTAGTTGGGCCATCGACAGGGGGGACCAGCCCCAGCATTTT.

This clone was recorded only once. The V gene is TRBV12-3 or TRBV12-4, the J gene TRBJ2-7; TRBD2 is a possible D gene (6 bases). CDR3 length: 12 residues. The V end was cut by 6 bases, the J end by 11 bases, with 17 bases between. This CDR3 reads CASSPGRDSEYF. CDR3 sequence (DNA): TGTGCCAGCAGCCCTGGTCGGGACTCTGAGTACTTC.

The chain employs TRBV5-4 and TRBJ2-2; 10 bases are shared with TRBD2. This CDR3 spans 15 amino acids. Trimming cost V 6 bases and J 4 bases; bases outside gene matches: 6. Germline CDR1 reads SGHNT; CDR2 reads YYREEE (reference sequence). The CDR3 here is CASNIAGGGTGELFF. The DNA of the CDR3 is TGTGCCAGCAACATAGCGGGAGGCGGCACCGGGGAGCTGTTTTTT.

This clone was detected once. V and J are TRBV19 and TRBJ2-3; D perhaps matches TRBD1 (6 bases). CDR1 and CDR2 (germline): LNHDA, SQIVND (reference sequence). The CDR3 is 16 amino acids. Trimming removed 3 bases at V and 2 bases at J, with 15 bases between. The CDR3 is CASSIQRQAYTDTQYF. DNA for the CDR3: TGTGCCAGTAGTATCCAAAGACAGGCATACACAGATACGCAGTATTTT.

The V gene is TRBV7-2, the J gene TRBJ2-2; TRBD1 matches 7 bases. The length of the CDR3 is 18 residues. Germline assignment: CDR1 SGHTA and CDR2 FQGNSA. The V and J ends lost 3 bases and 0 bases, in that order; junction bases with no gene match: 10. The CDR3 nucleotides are TGTGCCAGCAGCTTCACAGATTGGGACAGTCCGAACACCGGGGAGCTGTTTTTT. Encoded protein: CASSFTDWDSPNTGELFF.

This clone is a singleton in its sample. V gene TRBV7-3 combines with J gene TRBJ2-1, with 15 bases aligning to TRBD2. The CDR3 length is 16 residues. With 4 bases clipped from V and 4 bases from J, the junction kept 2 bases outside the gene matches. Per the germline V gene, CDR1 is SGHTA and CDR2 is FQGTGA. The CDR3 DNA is TGTGCCAGCAGCTCCGGGACTAGCGGGGGGTACAATGAGCAGTTCTTC. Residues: CASSSGTSGGYNEQFF.

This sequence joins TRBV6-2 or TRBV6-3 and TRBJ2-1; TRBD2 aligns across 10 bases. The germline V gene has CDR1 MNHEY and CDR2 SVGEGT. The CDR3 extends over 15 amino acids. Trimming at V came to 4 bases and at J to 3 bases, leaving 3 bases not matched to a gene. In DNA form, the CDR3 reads TGTGCCAGCAGTTCCGGGACTAGCGACTACAATGAGCAGTTCTTC. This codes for CASSSGTSDYNEQFF.

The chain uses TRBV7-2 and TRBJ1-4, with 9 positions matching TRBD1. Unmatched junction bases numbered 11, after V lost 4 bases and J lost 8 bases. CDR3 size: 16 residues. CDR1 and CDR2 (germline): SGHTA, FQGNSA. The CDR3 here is CASSSVINRGREKLFF. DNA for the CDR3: TGTGCCAGCAGCTCTGTTATCAACAGGGGGCGGGAAAAACTGTTTTTT.

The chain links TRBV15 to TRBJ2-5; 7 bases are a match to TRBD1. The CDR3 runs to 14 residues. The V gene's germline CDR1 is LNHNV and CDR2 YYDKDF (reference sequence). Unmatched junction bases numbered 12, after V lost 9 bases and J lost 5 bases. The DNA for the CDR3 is TGTGCCACACGGGCCACAGGGGAACGGGAGACCCAGTACTTC. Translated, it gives CATRATGERETQYF.

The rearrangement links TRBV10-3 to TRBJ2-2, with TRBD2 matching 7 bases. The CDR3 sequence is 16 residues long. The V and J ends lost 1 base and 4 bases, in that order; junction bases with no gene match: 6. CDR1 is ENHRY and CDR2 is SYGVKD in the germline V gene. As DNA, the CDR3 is TGTGCCATCAGTGAGTGGGCTAGCGGAGTCACCGGGGAGCTGTTTTTT. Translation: CAISEWASGVTGELFF.

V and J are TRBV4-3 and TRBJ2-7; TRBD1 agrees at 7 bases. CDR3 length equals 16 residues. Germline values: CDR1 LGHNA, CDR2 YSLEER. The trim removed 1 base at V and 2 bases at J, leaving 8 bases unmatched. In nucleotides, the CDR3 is TGCGCCAGCAGCCAAGGAATGACAGGGCCCCCCTACGAGCAGTACTTC. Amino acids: CASSQGMTGPPYEQYF.

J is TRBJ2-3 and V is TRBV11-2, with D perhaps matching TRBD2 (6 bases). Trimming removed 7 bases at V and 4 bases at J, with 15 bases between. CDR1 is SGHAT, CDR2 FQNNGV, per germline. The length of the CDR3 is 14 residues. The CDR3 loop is CASTKTSGADTQYF. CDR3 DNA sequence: TGTGCCAGCACCAAGACTAGTGGAGCAGATACGCAGTATTTT.

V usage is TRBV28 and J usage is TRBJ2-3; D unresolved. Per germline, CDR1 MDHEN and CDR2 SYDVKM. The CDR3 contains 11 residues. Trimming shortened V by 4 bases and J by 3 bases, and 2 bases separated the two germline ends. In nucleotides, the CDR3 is TGTGCCAGCAGTTCTACAGATACGCAGTATTTT. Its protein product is CASSSTDTQYF. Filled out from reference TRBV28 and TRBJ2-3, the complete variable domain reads DVKVTQSSRYLVKRTGEKVFLECVQDMDHENMFWYRQDPGLGLRLIYFSYDVKMKEKGDIPEGYSVSREKKERFSLILESASTNQTSMYLCASSSTDTQYFGPGTRLTVL.

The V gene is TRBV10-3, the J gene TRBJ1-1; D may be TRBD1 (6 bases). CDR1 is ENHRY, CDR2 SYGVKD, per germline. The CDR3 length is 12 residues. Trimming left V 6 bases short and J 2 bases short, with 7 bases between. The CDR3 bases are TGTGCCATCAGACAGGGTAACACTGAAGCTTTCTTT. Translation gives CAIRQGNTEAFF.

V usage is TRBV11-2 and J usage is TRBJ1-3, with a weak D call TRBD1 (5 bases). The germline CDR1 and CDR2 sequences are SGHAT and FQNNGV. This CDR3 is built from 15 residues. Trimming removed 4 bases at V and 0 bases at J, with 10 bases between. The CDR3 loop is CASSYGHSSGNTIYF. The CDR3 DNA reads TGTGCCAGCAGCTACGGACATAGCTCTGGAAACACCATATATTTT.

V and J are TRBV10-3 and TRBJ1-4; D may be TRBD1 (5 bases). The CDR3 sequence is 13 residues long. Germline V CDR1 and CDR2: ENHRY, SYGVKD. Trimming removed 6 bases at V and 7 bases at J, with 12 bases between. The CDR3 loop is CAIRRDGGEKLFF. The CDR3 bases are TGTGCCATCAGGCGGGACGGTGGTGAAAAACTGTTTTTT.